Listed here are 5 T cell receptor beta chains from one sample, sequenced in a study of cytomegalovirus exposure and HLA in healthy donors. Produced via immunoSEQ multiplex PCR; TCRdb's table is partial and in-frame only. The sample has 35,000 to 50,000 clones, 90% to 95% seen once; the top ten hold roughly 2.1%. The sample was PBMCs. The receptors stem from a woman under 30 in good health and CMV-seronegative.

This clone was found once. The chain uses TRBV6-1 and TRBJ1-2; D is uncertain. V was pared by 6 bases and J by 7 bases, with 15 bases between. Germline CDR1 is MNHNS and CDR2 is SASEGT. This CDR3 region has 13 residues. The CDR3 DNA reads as TGTGCCAGCAGCCCGGTAGGAGAGTTTGGCTACACCTTC. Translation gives CASSPVGEFGYTF.

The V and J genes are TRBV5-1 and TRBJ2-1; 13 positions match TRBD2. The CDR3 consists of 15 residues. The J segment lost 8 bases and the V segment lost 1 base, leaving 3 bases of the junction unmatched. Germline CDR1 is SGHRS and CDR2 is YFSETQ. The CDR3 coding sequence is TGCGCCAGCAGCTTGACTAGCGGGGGGGTCGATGAGCAGTTCTTC. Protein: CASSLTSGGVDEQFF.

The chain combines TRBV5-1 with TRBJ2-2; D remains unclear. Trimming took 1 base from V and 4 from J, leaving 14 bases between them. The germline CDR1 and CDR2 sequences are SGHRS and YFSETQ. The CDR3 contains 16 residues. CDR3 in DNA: TGCGCCAGCAGCTTGCGTTCAGGTCGAGTCACCGGGGAGCTGTTTTTT. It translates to CASSLRSGRVTGELFF.

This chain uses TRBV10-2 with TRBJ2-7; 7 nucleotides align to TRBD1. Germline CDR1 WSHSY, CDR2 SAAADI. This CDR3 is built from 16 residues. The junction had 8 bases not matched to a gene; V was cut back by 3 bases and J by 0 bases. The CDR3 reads CASSDRGQRSSYEQYF. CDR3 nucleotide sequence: TGCGCCAGCAGTGATAGGGGACAGAGGAGCTCCTACGAGCAGTACTTC.

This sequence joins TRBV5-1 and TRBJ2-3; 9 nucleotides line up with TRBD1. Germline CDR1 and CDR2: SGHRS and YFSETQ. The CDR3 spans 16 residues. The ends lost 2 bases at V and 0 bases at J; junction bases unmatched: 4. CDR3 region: CASSLQGASSTDTQYF. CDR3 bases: TGCGCCAGCAGCTTACAGGGGGCCTCTAGCACAGATACGCAGTATTTT.